What follows describes a single TCR beta chain. The method was immunoSEQ multiplex PCR; TCRdb's version includes in-frame clones alone and lacks a portion of them. This table has 240,000 or so clones, 90% appearing once. The record originates from a study of blood T cell repertoires in COVID-19. Study background: The United States, Italy and Spain supplied acute and convalescent COVID-19 samples.

Trimming left V 2 bases short and J 5 bases short, with 10 bases between. Germline V gene sequence: CDR1 SNHLY, CDR2 FYNNEI. This CDR3 has 14 residues. Individuals aged about 18 to 90 years were recruited from some 26 US areas. This receptor was taken from a man in his fifties who had been exposed to COVID-19. The source material was PBMCs or T cells enriched from blood (not recorded which). The V and J genes are TRBV2 and TRBJ1-5; D is ambiguous. The CDR3: CASSERNGDQPQHF. The CDR3 bases are TGTGCCAGCAGTGAACGCAACGGGGATCAGCCCCAGCATTTT.